The rows below give T cell receptor beta chains drawn from one sample of a study of blood T cell repertoires in COVID-19. Assay: immunoSEQ multiplex PCR; the TCRdb copy retains only in-frame clones and omits some. This table has fewer than 500,000 clones, around 91% appearing once. Sequenced sample: PBMCs or T cells enriched from blood (not recorded which). All receptors come from a young man who had recovered from COVID-19. CDR3s include the opening cysteine and the closing phenylalanine or tryptophan. The order of the fields is J gene, V gene, CDR3 protein.

TRBJ1-5	TRBV28	CASSSQGRGNQPQHF
TRBJ2-1	TRBV5-1	CASSLAFGGIMNEQFF
TRBJ2-3	TRBV9	CASSGLSGTTFWAQYF
TRBJ1-2	TRBV12-3/TRBV12-4	CASSDREGYGYTF
TRBJ1-1	TRBV12-3/TRBV12-4	CASSLAPQAAAFF
TRBJ2-7	TRBV10-3	CAISDATGVSYEQYF
TRBJ1-1	TRBV9	CASSVQGNTEAFF
TRBJ1-2	TRBV29-1	CSTWTVGAVGYTF
TRBJ2-2	TRBV5-6	CASSDVQAFTGELFF
TRBJ1-1	TRBV4-2	CASSPIQGKGNTEAFF
TRBJ2-3	TRBV7-9	CASSPDTFTDTQYF
TRBJ1-2	TRBV3-1/TRBV3-2	CASSQEDMTYGYTF
TRBJ1-5	TRBV10-3	CAISGLGDQPQHF
TRBJ2-1	TRBV5-8	CASSWGLYNEQFF
TRBJ2-7	TRBV5-1	CASSREGQQYEQYF
TRBJ1-4	TRBV19	CASSIQDRGLQHEKLFF
TRBJ2-1	TRBV6-5	CASSYRWGDANEQFF
TRBJ2-1	TRBV19	CASSKWANEQFF
TRBJ2-1	TRBV5-1	CASSFGTSAYNEQFF
TRBJ2-7	TRBV28	CASSPGTGYFEQYF
TRBJ2-1	TRBV30	CAWSLSGRVYNEQFF
TRBJ1-3	TRBV29-1	CSASPGISGNTIYF
TRBJ2-3	TRBV10-1	CASSDSARTDTQYF
TRBJ2-6	TRBV5-8	CASSLRTLLSGANVLTF
TRBJ1-2	TRBV27	CASSLTDIFGYTF
TRBJ2-1	TRBV28	CASSLRAGGYNEQFF
TRBJ1-6	TRBV19	CASSLRQNSPLHF
TRBJ2-7	TRBV6-1	CASSERLAESYEQYF
TRBJ2-7	TRBV4-1	CASSQAVGRREGYEQYF
TRBJ1-1	TRBV6-5	CASTQGGANTEAFF
TRBJ2-5	TRBV20-1	CSASFFGLAEYQETQYF
TRBJ2-1	TRBV4-1	CASSQSSGRIGGEQFF
TRBJ1-5	TRBV7-9	CASSLDPFRPQHF
TRBJ2-7	TRBV9	CASSVTGGNEQYF
TRBJ2-1	TRBV18	CASSLSLAGDNEQFF
TRBJ2-3	TRBV7-9	CASSARLAEPPDTQYF
TRBJ2-1	TRBV7-9	CASSLKAGGNEQFF
TRBJ1-4	TRBV19	CASSPSGTGDGEKLFF
TRBJ2-1	TRBV24-1	CATSDRLAGAYYNEQFF
TRBJ2-5	TRBV11-1	CASTQGRETQYF
TRBJ2-7	TRBV6-6	CASRQGPNEQYF
TRBJ1-2	TRBV11-2	CASSLGLGQRRGYTF
TRBJ2-3	TRBV27	CASSLWEGRDTQYF
TRBJ2-1	TRBV19	CASMKTRDSYNEQFF
TRBJ1-1	TRBV28	CASSLGTEAFF
TRBJ1-4	TRBV18	CASSVTQGAGEKLFF
TRBJ1-3	TRBV15	CATSRETGGNTIYF
TRBJ1-4	TRBV27	CASSFWPGEKLFF
TRBJ2-1	TRBV30	CAWSLPPGLAQYNEQFF
TRBJ1-2	TRBV6-5	CASTPQPGGSGYTF
TRBJ2-3	TRBV5-1	CASSLNLGASSGAQYF
TRBJ2-7	TRBV28	CASSLTGNAYEQYF
TRBJ2-3	TRBV6-1	CASSEGQGAYSTDTQYF
TRBJ1-1	TRBV19	CASSTGDRVNTEAFF
TRBJ2-1	TRBV10-3	CAISENLDVHEQFF